This T cell receptor (beta chain) comes out of a study of blood T cell repertoires in COVID-19. Profiling relied on immunoSEQ multiplex PCR, and the TCRdb table lists in-frame clones only, not all of them. The sample includes 120,000 or so clones, roughly 80% of them seen just once. Germline lookup yields CDR1 LNHDA and CDR2 SQIVND (reference sequence). The CDR3 contains 13 residues. V lost 2 bases to trimming and J lost 3 bases, with 7 bases between them. The specimen sequenced was peripheral blood. This chain links TRBV19 with TRBJ2-5; a possible D gene is TRBD1 (5 bases). This TCR was sampled from a man aged 65 to 79 with acute or convalescent COVID-19. The CDR3 nucleotides read TGTGCCAGTAGTATATCAGGGAAAGAGACCCAGTACTTC. Translated: CASSISGKETQYF.